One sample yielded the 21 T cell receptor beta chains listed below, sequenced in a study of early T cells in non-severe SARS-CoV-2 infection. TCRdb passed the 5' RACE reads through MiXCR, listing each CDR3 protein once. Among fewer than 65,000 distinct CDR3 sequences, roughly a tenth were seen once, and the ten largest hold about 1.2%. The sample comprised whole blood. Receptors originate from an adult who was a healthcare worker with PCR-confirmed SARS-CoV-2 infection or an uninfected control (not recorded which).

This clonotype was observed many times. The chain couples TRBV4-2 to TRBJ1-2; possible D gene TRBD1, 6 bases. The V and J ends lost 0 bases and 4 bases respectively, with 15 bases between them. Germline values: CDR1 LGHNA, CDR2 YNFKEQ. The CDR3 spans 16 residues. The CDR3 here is CASSQDVWGQSYGYTF. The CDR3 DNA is TGTGCCAGCAGCCAAGATGTTTGGGGACAAAGCTATGGCTACACCTTC.

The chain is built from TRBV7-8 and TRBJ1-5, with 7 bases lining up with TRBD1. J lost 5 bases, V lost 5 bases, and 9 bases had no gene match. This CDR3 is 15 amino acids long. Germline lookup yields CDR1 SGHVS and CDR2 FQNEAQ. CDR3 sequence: CASSTRQGRHQPQHF. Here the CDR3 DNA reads TGTGCCAGCAGCACCCGACAGGGCCGACATCAGCCCCAGCATTTT.

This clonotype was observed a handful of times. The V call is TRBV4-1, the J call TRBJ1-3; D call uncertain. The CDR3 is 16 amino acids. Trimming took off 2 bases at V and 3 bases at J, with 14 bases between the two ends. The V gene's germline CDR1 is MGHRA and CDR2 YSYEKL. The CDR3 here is CASSQWTKESGNTIYF. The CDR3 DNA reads TGCGCCAGCAGCCAATGGACCAAAGAAAGTGGAAACACCATATATTTT.

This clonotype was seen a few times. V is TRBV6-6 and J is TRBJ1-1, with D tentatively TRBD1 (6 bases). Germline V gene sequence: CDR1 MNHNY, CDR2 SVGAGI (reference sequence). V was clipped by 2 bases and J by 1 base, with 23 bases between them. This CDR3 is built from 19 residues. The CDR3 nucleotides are TGTGCCAGCAGTTACGTTGCCAGGGGATTACTTATCAGGAACACTGAAGCTTTCTTT. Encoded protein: CASSYVARGLLIRNTEAFF.

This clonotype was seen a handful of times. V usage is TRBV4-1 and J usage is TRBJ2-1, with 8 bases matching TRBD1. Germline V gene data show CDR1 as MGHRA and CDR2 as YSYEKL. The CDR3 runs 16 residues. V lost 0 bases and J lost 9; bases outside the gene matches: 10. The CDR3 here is CASSQEGVRGQGEQFF. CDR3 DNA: TGCGCCAGCAGCCAAGAGGGAGTCAGGGGGCAGGGTGAGCAGTTCTTC.

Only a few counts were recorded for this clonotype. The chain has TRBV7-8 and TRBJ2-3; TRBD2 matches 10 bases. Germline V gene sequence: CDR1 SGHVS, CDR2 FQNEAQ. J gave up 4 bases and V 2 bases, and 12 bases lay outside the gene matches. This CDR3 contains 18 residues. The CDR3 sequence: CASSLNEPLAGGSDTQYF. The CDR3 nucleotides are TGTGCCAGCAGCTTAAACGAGCCCTTAGCGGGGGGCTCAGATACGCAGTATTTT.

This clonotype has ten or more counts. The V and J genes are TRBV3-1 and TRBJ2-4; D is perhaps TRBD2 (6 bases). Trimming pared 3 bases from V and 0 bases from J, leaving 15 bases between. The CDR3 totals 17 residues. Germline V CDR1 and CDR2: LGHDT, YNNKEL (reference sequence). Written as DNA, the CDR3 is TGTGCCAGCAGCCAGAGGCCCGGGGGTTTAGCCAAAAACATTCAGTACTTC. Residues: CASSQRPGGLAKNIQYF.

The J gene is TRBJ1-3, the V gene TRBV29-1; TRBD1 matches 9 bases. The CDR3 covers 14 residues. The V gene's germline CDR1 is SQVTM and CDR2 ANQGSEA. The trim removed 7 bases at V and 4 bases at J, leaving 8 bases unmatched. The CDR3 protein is CSGRKDRGGNTIYF. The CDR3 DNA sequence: TGCAGCGGGAGAAAGGACAGGGGAGGAAACACCATATATTTT.

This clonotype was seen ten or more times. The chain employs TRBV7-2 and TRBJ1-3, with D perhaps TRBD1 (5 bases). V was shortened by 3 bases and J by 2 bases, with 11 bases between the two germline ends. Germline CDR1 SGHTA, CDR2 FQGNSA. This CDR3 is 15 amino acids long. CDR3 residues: CASSFSQGTGNTIYF. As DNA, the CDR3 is TGTGCCAGCAGCTTCTCTCAGGGAACTGGAAACACCATATATTTT.

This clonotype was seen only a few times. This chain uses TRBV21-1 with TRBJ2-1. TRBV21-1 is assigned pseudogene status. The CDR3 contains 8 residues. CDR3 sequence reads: CASIEQFF. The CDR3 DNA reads TGTGCCAGCATCGAGCAGTTCTTC.

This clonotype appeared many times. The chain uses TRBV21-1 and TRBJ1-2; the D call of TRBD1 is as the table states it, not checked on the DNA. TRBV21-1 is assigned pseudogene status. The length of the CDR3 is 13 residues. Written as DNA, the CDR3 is TGTGCCAGCAGCCCGAGGGACGGATATGGCTACACCTTC. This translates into CASSPRDGYGYTF.

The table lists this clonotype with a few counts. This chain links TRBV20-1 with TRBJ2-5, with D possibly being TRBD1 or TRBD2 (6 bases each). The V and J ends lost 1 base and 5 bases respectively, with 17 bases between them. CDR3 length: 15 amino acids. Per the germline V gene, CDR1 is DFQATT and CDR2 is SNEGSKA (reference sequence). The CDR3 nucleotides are TGCAGTGCTAGAGTGGGCGGGACAACGGTGGAGACCCAGTACTTC. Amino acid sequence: CSARVGGTTVETQYF.

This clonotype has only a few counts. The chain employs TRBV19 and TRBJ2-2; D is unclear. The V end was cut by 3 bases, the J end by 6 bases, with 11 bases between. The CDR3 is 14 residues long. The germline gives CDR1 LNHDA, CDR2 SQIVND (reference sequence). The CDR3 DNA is TGTGCCAGTAGTATTTCCGCCGCCGCCGGGGAGCTGTTTTTT. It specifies CASSISAAAGELFF.

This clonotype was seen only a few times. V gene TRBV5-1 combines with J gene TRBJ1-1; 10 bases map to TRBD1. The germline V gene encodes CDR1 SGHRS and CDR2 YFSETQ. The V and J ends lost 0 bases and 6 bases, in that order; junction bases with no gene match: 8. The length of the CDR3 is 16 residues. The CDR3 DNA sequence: TGCGCCAGCAGCTTGGGGTTACCGGACAGGGGGGCTGAAGCTTTCTTT. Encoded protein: CASSLGLPDRGAEAFF.

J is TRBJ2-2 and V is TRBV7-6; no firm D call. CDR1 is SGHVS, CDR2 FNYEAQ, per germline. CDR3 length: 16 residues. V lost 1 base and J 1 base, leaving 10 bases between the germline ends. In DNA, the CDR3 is TGTGCCAGCAGCTTAGGAATGGCAGGGAACACCGGGGAGCTGTTTTTT. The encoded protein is CASSLGMAGNTGELFF. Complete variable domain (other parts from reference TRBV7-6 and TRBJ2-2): GAGVSQSPRYKVTKRGQDVALRCDPISGHVSLYWYRQALGQGPEFLTYFNYEAQQDKSGLPNDRFSAERPEGSISTLTIQRTEQRDSAMYRCASSLGMAGNTGELFFGEGSRLTVL.

DNA of the CDR3: TGTGCCAGCAGTGGGGGGGCCAAAAACATTCAGTACTTC. Amino acids: CASSGGAKNIQYF. The rearrangement uses TRBV6-1 and TRBJ2-4; tentatively, D is TRBD1 or TRBD2 (5 bases each). CDR1 is MNHNS, CDR2 SASEGT, per germline. This CDR3 has 13 amino acids. V was clipped by 4 bases and J by 1 base, with 5 bases between them.

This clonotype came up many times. CDR3 region: CASSLSSGEFPETQYF. CDR3 in DNA: TGTGCCAGCAGCTTGTCGTCGGGGGAGTTCCCAGAGACCCAGTACTTC. The genes are TRBV5-5 and TRBJ2-5; D might be TRBD2 (6 bases). The V and J ends lost 1 base and 4 bases respectively, with 17 bases between them. The V gene's germline CDR1 is SGHKS and CDR2 YYEKEE (reference sequence). CDR3 size: 16 residues.

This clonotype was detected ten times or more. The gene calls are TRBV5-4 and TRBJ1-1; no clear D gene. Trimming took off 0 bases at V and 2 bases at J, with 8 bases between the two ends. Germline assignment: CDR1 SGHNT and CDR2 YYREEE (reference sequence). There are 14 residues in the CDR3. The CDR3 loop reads CASSLEAGNTEAFF. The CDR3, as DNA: TGTGCCAGCAGCTTGGAGGCAGGTAACACTGAAGCTTTCTTT.

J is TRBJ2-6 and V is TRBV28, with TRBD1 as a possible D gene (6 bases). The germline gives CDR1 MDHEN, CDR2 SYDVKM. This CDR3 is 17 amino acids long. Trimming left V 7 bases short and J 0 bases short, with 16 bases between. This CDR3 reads CASTPVQGSSGANVLTF. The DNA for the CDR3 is TGTGCCAGCACCCCCGTACAGGGCAGCTCTGGGGCCAACGTCCTGACTTTC. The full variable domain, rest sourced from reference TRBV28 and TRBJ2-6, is DVKVTQSSRYLVKRTGEKVFLECVQDMDHENMFWYRQDPGLGLRLIYFSYDVKMKEKGDIPEGYSVSREKKERFSLILESASTNQTSMYLCASTPVQGSSGANVLTFGAGSRLTVL.

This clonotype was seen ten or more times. The CDR3 loop is CASVLLPARSETQYF. CDR3 nucleotide sequence: TGTGCCAGCGTTCTTCTCCCGGCCAGGTCAGAGACCCAGTACTTC. V gene TRBV12-3 or TRBV12-4 combines with J gene TRBJ2-5; D ambiguous. The CDR3 sequence is 15 residues long. Trimming stripped 8 bases from V and 4 bases from J, with 20 bases between.

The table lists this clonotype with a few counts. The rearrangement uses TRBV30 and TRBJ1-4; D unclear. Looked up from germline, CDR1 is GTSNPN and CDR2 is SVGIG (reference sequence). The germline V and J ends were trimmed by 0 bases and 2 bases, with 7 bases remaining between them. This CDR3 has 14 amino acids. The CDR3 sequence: CAWSVSGTNEKLFF. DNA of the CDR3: TGTGCCTGGAGTGTTAGTGGGACTAATGAAAAACTGTTTTTT.